The sequence of this T cell receptor beta chain was determined in a study of post-analysis software for immune sequencing data. Overall study: Courses of disease covered relapsing-remitting, secondary progressive and progressive-relapsing multiple sclerosis.

Study results and caveats: Controls' normalized Chao1 diversity significantly exceeded that of multiple sclerosis patients. Roughly five TRBV segments were more frequent in patients than controls; TRBV5-6, TRBV5-1 and TRBV20-1 belonged to this group. F measure clustering grouped samples strongly by preparation batch.

From germline, CDR1 is MDHEN and CDR2 SYDVKM. Trimming removed 5 bases from V and 0 bases from J, with 17 bases in between. CDR3 size: 17 residues. Tagging with unique molecular identifiers was a feature of the TCR beta cDNA libraries. Researchers reported 520,000 or so cDNA molecules coming from around 1 to 10 million T cells. TCRdb re-called the PCR reads with MiXCR, one entry per CDR3 protein. Of hundreds of thousands of distinct CDR3 sequences listed, about 32% are singletons. Details on this clonotype: What it recognizes is unknown.

This clonotype was sampled from a girl aged 5 to 17 with multiple sclerosis. This chain connects TRBV28 to TRBJ2-4; weak D call: TRBD1 (6 bases). Sequencing was done on a sample of blood. The CDR3 DNA reads as TGTGCCAGCAGTACAGGGCTCTCCTCTGTAGCCAAAAACATTCAGTACTTC. It specifies CASSTGLSSVAKNIQYF.